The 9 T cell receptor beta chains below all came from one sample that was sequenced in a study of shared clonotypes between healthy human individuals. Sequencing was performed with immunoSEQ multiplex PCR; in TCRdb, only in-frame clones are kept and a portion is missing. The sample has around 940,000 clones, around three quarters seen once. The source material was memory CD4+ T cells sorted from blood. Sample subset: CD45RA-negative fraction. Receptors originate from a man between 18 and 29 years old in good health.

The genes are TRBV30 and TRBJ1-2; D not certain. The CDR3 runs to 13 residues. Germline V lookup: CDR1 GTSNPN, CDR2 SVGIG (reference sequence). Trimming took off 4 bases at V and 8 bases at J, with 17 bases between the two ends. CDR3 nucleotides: TGTGCCTGGATCGGAGCCCGCTCGGTGGGCTACACCTTC. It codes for CAWIGARSVGYTF.

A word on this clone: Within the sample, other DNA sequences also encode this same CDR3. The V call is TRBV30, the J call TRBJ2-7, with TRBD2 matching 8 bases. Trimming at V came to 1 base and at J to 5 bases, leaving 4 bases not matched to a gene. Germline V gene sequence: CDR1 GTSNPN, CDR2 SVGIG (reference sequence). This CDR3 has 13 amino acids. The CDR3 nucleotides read TGTGCCTGGAGTGGGCTAGCGGGTAACGAGCAGTACTTC. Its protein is CAWSGLAGNEQYF.

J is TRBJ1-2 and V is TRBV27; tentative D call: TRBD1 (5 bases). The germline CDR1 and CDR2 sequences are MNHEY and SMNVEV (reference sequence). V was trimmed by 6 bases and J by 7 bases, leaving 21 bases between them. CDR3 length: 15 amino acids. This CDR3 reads CASSKPGNPISGYTF. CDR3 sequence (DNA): TGTGCCAGCAGCAAACCAGGGAATCCCATCTCTGGCTACACCTTC.

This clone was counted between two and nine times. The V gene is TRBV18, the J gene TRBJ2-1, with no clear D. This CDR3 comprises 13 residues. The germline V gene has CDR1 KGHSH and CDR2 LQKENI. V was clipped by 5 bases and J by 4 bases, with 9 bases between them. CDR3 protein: CASSENQYNEQFF. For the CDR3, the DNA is TGTGCCAGCTCAGAAAACCAATACAATGAGCAGTTCTTC.

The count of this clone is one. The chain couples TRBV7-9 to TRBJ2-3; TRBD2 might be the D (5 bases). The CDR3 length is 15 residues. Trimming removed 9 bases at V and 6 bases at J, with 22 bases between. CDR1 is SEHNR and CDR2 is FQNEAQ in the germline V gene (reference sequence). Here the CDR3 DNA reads TGTGCCAGTTCTTTAAACCCTATCGGGGTGGATACGCAGTATTTT. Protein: CASSLNPIGVDTQYF. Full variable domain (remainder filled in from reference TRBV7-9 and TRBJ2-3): DTGVSQNPRHKITKRGQNVTFRCDPISEHNRLYWYRQTLGQGPEFLTYFQNEAQLEKSRLLSDRFSAERPKGSFSTLEIQRTEQGDSAMYLCASSLNPIGVDTQYFGPGTRLTVL.

DNA for the CDR3: TGTGCCAGCTCACCAATGACCTACGAGCAGTACTTC. Protein product: CASSPMTYEQYF. The gene calls are TRBV18 and TRBJ2-7; no clear D. Germline CDR1 reads KGHSH; CDR2 reads LQKENI. V was clipped by 2 bases and J by 2 bases, with 4 bases between them. The CDR3 contains 12 residues. Variable domain in full (rest from reference TRBV18 and TRBJ2-7): NAGVMQNPRHLVRRRGQEARLRCSPMKGHSHVYWYRQLPEEGLKFMVYLQKENIIDESGMPKERFSAEFPKEGPSILRIQQVVRGDSAAYFCASSPMTYEQYFGPGTRLTVT.

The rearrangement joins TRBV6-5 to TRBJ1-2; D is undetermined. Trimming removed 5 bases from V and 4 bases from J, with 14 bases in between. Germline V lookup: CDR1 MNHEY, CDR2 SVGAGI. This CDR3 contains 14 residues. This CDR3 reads CASSRGPGTYGYTF. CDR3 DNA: TGTGCCAGCAGTAGAGGACCGGGAACCTATGGCTACACCTTC.

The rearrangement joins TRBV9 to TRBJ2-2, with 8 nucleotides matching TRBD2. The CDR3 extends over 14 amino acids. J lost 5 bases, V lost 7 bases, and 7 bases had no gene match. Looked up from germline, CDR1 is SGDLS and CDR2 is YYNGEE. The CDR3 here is CASGKRENTGELFF. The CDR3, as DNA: TGTGCCAGCGGAAAGCGGGAGAATACCGGGGAGCTGTTTTTT. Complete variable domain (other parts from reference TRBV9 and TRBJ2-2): DSGVTQTPKHLITATGQRVTLRCSPRSGDLSVYWYQQSLDQGLQFLIQYYNGEERAKGNILERFSAQQFPDLHSELNLSSLELGDSALYFCASGKRENTGELFFGEGSRLTVL.

The CDR3 spells CASKTGGSGANVLTF. Written as DNA, the CDR3 is TGTGCCAGCAAAACAGGAGGGTCTGGGGCCAACGTCCTGACTTTC. The V and J genes are TRBV7-3 and TRBJ2-6; TRBD2 is a possible D gene (6 bases). V was cut by 7 bases and J by 1 base, with 11 bases left in between. Germline CDR1 reads SGHTA; CDR2 reads FQGTGA. The CDR3 runs 15 residues.